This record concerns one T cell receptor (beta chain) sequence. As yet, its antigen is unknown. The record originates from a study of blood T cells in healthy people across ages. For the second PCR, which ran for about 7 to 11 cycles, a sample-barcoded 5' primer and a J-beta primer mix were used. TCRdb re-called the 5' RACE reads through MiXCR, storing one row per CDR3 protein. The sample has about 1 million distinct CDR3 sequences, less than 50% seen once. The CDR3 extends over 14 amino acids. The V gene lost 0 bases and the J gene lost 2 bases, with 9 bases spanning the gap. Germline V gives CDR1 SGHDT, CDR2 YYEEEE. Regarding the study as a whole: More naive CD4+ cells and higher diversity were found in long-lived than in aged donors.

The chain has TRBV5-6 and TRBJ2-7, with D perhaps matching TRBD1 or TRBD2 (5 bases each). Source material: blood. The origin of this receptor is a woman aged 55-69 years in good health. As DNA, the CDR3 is TGTGCCAGCAGCTTGGGGGACGGAACCTACGAGCAGTACTTC. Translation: CASSLGDGTYEQYF.